Here is one TCR beta chain with its context. This specimen belongs to a study of blood T cell repertoires in COVID-19. Whole-study context: T cells, B-cell-depleted T cells, or PBMCs supplied cDNA or gDNA.

V shed 3 bases and J shed 1 base, with 16 bases lying between them. The germline CDR1 and CDR2 sequences are DFQATT and SNEGSKA (reference sequence). This CDR3 is built from 16 residues. Original methodology: Estimated nucleated cell counts came from reference gene primer amplification. The table came from immunoSEQ multiplex PCR; TCRdb's copy has only in-frame clones and leaves some out. D and trimming were read from the DNA, whereas the V and J calls and clone size are those reported in that table. The data show 100,000 to 120,000 clones, 88% seen once. The sequenced sample consisted of peripheral blood. V is TRBV20-1 and J is TRBJ2-4, with TRBD2 as a possible D gene (6 bases). The sequence came from a woman in her 50s with acute or convalescent COVID-19. This CDR3 reads CSASGLSGRAKNIQYF. DNA for the CDR3: TGCAGTGCTAGTGGTCTGTCAGGGAGGGCCAAAAACATTCAGTACTTC.